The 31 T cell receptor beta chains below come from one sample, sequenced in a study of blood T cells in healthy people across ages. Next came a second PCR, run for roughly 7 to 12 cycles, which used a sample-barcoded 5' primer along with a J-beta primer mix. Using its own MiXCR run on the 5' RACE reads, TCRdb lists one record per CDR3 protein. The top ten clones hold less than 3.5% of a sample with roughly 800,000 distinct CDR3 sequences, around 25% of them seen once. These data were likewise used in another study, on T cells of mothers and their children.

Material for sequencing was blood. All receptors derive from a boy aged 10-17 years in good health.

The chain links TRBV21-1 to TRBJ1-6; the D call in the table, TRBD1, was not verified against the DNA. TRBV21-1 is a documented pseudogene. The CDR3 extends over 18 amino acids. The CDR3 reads CASSKGRQFGVINSPLHF. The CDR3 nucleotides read TGTGCCAGCAGCAAAGGGAGACAGTTTGGGGTGATAAATTCACCCCTCCACTTT.

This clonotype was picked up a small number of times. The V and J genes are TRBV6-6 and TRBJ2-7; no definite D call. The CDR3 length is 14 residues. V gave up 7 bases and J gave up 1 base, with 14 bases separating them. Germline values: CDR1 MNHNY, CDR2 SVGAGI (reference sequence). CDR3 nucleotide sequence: TGTGCCAGCACCAACGACGGTTTGTCCTACGAGCAGTACTTC. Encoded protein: CASTNDGLSYEQYF.

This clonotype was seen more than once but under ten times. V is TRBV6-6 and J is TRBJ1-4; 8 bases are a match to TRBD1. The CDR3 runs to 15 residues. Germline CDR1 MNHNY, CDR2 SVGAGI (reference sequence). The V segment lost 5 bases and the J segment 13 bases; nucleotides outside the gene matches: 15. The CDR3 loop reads CASSPPEGQGGGLFF. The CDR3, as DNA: TGTGCCAGCAGTCCCCCCGAAGGACAGGGAGGCGGACTGTTTTTT.

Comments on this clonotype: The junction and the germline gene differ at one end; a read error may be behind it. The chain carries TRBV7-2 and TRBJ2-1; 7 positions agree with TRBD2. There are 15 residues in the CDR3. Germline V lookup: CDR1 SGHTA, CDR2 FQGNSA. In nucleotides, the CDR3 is TGTGCCCGCAGCTTAGCCCAACTAGCGACCAATGAGCAGTTCTTC. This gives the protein CARSLAQLATNEQFF.

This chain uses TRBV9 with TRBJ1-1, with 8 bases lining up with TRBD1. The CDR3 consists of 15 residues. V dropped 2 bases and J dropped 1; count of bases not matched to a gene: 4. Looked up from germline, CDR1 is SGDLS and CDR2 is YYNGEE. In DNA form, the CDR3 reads TGTGCCAGCAGCGTCGGGGACAGGTGGAACACTGAAGCTTTCTTT. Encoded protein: CASSVGDRWNTEAFF.

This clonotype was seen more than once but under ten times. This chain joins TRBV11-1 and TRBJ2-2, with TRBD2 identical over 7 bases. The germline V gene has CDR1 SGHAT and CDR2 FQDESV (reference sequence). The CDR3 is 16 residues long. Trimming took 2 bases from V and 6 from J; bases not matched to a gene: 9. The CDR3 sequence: CASSLYPAGSPGELFF. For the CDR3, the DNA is TGTGCCAGCAGCTTATATCCAGCGGGATCCCCCGGGGAGCTGTTTTTT.

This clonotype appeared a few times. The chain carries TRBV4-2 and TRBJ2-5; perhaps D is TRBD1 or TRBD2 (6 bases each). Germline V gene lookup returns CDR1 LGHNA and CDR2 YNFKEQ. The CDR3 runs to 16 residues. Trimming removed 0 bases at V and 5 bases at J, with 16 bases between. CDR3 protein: CASSQEGGRGWETQYF. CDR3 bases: TGTGCCAGCAGCCAAGAGGGGGGCAGGGGATGGGAGACCCAGTACTTC.

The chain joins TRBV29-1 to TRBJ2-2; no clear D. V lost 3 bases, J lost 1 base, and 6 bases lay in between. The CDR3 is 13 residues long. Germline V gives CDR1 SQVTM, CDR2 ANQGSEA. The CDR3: CSVDLLNTGELFF. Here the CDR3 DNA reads TGCAGCGTTGACTTGCTGAACACCGGGGAGCTGTTTTTT.

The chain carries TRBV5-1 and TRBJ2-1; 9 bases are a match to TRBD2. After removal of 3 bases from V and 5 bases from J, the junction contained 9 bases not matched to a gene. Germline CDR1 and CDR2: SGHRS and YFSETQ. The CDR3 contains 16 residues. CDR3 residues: CASSSVVAGENNEQFF. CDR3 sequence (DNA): TGCGCCAGCAGCTCCGTCGTAGCGGGGGAGAACAATGAGCAGTTCTTC.

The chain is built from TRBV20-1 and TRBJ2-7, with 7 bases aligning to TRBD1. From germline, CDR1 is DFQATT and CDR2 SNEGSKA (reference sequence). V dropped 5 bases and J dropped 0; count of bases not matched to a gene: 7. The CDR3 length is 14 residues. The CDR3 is CSASGQVSSYEQYF. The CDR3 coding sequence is TGCAGTGCTTCCGGACAGGTCAGCTCCTACGAGCAGTACTTC.

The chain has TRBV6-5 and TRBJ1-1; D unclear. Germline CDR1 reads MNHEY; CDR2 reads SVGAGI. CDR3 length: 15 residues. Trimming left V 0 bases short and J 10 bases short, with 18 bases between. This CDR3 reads CASSYSMVLADGAFF. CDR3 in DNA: TGTGCCAGCAGTTACTCGATGGTTTTAGCGGATGGAGCTTTCTTT.

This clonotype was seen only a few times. This CDR3 is CASSLESGQGYTF. As DNA, the CDR3 is TGTGCCAGCAGCTTAGAGTCGGGTCAGGGCTACACCTTC. This chain links TRBV7-3 with TRBJ1-2; no definite D call. Trimming took 2 bases from V and 8 from J, leaving 12 bases between them. Germline values: CDR1 SGHTA, CDR2 FQGTGA. The CDR3 runs 13 residues.

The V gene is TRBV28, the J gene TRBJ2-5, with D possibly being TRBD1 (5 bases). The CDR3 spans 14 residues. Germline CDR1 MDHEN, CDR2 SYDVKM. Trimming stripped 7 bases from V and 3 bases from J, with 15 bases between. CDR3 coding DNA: TGTGCCAGCACAAGATTTTCAGGGAAAGAGACCCAGTACTTC. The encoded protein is CASTRFSGKETQYF. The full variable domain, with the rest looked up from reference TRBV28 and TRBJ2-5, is DVKVTQSSRYLVKRTGEKVFLECVQDMDHENMFWYRQDPGLGLRLIYFSYDVKMKEKGDIPEGYSVSREKKERFSLILESASTNQTSMYLCASTRFSGKETQYFGPGTRLLVL.

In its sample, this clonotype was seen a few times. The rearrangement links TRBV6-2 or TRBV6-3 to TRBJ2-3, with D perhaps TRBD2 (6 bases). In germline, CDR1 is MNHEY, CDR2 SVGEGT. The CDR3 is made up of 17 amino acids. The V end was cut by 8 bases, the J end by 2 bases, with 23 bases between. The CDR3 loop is CASGLGRMGGDTDTQYF. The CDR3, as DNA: TGTGCCAGCGGCCTTGGCCGGATGGGCGGGGACACAGATACGCAGTATTTT.

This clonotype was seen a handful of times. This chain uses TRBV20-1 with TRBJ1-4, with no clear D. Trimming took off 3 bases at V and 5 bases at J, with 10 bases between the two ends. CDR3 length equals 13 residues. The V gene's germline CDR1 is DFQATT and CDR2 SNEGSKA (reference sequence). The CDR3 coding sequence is TGCAGTGCTAGCGGGAGGGAGAATGAAAAACTGTTTTTT. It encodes CSASGRENEKLFF.

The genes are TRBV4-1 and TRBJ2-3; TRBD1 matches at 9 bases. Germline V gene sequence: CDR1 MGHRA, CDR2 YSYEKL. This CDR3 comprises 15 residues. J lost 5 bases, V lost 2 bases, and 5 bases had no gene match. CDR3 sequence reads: CASSQFGTGLDTQYF. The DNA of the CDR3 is TGCGCCAGCAGCCAATTCGGGACAGGGTTAGATACGCAGTATTTT.

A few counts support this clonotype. The CDR3 bases are TGTGCCAGCAATACCCCGGCGGCTATGAACACTGAAGCTTTCTTT. Protein: CASNTPAAMNTEAFF. The chain combines TRBV6-2 or TRBV6-3 with TRBJ1-1; D gene unclear. Germline V gene sequence: CDR1 MNHEY, CDR2 SVGEGT. The CDR3 spans 15 residues. The V end lost 7 bases, the J end lost 0 bases, and 15 bases lay between the germline ends.

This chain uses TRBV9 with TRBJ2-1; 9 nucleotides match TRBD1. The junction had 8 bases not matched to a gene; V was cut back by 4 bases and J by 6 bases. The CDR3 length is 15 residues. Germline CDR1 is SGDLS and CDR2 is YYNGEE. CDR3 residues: CASSPGQGLSNEQFF. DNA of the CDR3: TGTGCCAGCAGCCCAGGACAGGGGCTTTCCAATGAGCAGTTCTTC.

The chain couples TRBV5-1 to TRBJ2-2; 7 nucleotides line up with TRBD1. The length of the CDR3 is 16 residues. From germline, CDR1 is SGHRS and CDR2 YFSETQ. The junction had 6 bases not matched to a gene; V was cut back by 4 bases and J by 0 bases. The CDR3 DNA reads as TGCGCCAGCAGCGTAGGGACAGACCCGAACACCGGGGAGCTGTTTTTT. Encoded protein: CASSVGTDPNTGELFF.

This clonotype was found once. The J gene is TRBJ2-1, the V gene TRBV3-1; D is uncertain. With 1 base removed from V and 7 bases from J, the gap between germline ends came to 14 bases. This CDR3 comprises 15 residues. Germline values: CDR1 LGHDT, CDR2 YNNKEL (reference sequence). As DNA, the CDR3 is TGTGCCAGCAGCCAAGGTCGGCAGGTTAGGAATGAGCAGTTCTTC. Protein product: CASSQGRQVRNEQFF.

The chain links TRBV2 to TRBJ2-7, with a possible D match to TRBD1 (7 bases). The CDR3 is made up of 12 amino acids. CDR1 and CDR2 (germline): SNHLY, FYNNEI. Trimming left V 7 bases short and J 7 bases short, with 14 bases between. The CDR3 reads CASKEGAGEQYF. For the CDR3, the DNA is TGTGCCAGCAAGGAGGGGGCGGGGGAGCAGTACTTC. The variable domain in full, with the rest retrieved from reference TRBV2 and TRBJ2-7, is EPEVTQTPSHQVTQMGQEVILRCVPISNHLYFYWYRQILGQKVEFLVSFYNNEISEKSEIFDDQFSVERPDGSNFTLKIRSTKLEDSAMYFCASKEGAGEQYFGPGTRLTVT.

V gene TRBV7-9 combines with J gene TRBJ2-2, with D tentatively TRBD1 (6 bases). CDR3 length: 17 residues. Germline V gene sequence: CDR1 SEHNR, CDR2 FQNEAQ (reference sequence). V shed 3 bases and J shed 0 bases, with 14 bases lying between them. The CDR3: CASSFRATGSNTGELFF. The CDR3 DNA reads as TGTGCCAGCAGCTTTCGGGCGACAGGTTCGAACACCGGGGAGCTGTTTTTT.

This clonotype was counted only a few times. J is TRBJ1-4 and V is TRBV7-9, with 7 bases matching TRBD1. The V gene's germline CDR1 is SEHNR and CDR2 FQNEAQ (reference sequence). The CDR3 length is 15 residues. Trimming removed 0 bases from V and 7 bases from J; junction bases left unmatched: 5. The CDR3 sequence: CASSLAAQGSEKLFF. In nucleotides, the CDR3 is TGTGCCAGCAGCTTAGCGGCACAGGGGAGTGAAAAACTGTTTTTT.

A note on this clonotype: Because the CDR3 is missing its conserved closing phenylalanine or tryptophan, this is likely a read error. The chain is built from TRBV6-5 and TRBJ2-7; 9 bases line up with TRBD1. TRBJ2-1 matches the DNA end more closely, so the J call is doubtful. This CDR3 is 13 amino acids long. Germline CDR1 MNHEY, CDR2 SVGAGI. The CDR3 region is CASSSGQGGEQFL. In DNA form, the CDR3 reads TGTGCCAGCAGTTCGGGACAGGGAGGCGAGCAGTTCCTC.

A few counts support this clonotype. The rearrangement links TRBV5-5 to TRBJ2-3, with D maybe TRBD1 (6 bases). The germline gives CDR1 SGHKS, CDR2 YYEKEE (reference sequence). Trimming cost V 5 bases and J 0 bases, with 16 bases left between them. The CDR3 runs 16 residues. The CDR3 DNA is TGTGCCAGCAGTCCACAGGGCCCTCTTAGCACAGATACGCAGTATTTT. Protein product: CASSPQGPLSTDTQYF.

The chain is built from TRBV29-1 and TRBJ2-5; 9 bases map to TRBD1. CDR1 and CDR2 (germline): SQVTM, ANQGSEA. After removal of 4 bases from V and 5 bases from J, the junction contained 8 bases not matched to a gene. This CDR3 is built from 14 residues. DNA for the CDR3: TGCAGCGTTGCGTGGGACAGGGCAGGGGAGACCCAGTACTTC. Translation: CSVAWDRAGETQYF.

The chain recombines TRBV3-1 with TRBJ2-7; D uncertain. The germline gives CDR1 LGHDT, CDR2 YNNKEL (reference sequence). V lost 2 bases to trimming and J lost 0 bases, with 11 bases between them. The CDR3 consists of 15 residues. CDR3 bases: TGTGCCAGCAGCCAACGACTGGACCCCTCCTACGAGCAGTACTTC. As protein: CASSQRLDPSYEQYF.

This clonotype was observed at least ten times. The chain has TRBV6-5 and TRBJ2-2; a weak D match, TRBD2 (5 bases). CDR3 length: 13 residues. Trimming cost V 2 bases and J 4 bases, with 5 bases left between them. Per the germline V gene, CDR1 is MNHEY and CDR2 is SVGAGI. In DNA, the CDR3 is TGTGCCAGCAGTTACAGCGGCACCGGGGAGCTGTTTTTT. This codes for CASSYSGTGELFF.

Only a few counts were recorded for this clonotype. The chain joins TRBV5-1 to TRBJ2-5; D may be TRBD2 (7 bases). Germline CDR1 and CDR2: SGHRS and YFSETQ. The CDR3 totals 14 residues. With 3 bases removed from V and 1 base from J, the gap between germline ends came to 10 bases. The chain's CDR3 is CASSWGGPQETQYF. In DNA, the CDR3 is TGCGCCAGCAGCTGGGGGGGGCCCCAAGAGACCCAGTACTTC.

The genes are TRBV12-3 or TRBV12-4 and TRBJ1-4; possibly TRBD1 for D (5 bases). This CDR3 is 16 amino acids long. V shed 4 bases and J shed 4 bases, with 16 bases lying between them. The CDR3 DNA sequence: TGTGCCAGCAGTTCGAGATCCCGGGACGGTAATGAAAAACTGTTTTTT. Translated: CASSSRSRDGNEKLFF.

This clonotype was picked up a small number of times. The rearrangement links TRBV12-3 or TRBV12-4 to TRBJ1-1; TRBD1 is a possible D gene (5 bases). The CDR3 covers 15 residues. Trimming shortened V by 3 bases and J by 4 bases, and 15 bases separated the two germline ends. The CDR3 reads CASSFPAGVSTEAFF. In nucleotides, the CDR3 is TGTGCCAGCAGTTTCCCAGCGGGGGTGAGCACTGAAGCTTTCTTT.